What follows is one T cell receptor (beta chain) and its context. These data are taken from a study of blood T cell repertoires in COVID-19. Produced via immunoSEQ multiplex PCR; TCRdb's table is partial and in-frame only. The sample lists some 320,000 clones, around 92% occurring once. Sample: peripheral blood. The clonotype was recovered from a woman in her 30s with COVID-19, enrolled during active disease.

The CDR3: CAIRTGGATEAFF. The CDR3 DNA is TGTGCCATCAGGACAGGGGGCGCCACTGAAGCTTTCTTT. The chain joins TRBV10-3 to TRBJ1-1; 10 bases map to TRBD1. Per the germline V gene, CDR1 is ENHRY and CDR2 is SYGVKD. This CDR3 region has 13 residues. V gave up 6 bases and J gave up 4 bases; unmatched junction bases: 2.